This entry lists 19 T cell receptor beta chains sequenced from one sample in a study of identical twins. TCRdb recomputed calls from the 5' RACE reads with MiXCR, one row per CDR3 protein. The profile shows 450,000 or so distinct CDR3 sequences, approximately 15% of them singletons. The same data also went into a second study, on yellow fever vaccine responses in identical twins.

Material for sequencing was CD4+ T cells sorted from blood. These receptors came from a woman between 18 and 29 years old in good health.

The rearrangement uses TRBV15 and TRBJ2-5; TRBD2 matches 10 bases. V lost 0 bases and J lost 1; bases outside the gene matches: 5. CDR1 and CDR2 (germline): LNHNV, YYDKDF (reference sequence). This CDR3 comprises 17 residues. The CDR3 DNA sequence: TGTGCCACCAGCAGAGATGGACTAGCGGTAGTCCAAGAGACCCAGTACTTC. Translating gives CATSRDGLAVVQETQYF.

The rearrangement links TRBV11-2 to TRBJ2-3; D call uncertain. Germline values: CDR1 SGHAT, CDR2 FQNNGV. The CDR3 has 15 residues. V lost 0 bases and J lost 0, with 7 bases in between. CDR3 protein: CASSLDLGSTDTQYF. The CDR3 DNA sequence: TGTGCCAGCAGCTTAGATCTGGGGAGCACAGATACGCAGTATTTT.

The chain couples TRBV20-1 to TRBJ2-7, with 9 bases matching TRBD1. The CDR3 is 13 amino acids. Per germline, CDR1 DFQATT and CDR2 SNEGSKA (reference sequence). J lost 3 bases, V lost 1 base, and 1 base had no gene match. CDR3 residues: CSARGQGDYEQYF. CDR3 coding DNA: TGCAGTGCTAGAGGACAGGGGGACTACGAGCAGTACTTC.

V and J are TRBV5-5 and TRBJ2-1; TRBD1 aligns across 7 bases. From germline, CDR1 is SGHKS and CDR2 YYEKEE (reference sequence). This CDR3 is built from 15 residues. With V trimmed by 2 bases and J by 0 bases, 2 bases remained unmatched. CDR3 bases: TGTGCCAGCAGCTTCGGACAGGTCTCCTACAATGAGCAGTTCTTC. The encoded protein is CASSFGQVSYNEQFF.

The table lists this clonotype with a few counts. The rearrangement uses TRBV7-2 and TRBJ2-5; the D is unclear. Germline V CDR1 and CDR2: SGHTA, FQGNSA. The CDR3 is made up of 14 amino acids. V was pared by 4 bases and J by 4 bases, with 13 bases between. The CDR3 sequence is CASSYLKRSETQYF. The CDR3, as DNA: TGTGCCAGCAGCTACCTGAAGCGTTCAGAGACCCAGTACTTC.

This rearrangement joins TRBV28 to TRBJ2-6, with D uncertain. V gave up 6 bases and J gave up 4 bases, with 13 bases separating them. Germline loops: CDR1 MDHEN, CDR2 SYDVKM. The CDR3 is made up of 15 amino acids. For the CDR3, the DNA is TGTGCCAGCAGGAAAGACCGAGGAGGGGCCAACGTCCTGACTTTC. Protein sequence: CASRKDRGGANVLTF.

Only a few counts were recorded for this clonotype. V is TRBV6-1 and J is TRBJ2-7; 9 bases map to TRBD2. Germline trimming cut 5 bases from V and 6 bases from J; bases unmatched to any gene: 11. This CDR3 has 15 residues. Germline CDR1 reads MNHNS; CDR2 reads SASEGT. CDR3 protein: CASSPTWRGGREQYF. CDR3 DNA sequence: TGTGCCAGCAGTCCCACTTGGCGGGGGGGCCGCGAGCAGTACTTC.

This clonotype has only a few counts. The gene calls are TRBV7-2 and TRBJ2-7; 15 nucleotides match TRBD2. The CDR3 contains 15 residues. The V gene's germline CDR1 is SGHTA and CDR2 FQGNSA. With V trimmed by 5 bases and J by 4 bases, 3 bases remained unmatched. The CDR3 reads CASSIGLAGGYEQYF. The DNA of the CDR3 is TGTGCCAGCAGCATAGGACTAGCGGGAGGGTACGAGCAGTACTTC.

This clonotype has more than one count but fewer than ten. The CDR3 bases are TGTGCCAGCAGCGCGCTATGGACCGGGGAGCTGTTTTTT. Encoded protein: CASSALWTGELFF. J is TRBJ2-2 and V is TRBV7-8, with D unclear. Trimming pared 5 bases from V and 5 bases from J, leaving 9 bases between. Germline CDR1 and CDR2: SGHVS and FQNEAQ. This CDR3 is 13 amino acids long.

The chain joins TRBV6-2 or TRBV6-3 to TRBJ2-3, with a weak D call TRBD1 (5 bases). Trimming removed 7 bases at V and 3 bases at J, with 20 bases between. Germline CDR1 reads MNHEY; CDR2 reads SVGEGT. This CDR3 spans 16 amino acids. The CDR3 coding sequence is TGTGCCAGCAATAAAAGGGTGTCAGGGTCGACAGATACGCAGTATTTT. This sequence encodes CASNKRVSGSTDTQYF.

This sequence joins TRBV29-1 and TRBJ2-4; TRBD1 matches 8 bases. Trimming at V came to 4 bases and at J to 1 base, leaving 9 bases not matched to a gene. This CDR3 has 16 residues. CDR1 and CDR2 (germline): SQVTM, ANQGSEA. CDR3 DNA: TGCAGCGTTGCAGGGGGCGTCCCGACGGCCAAAAACATTCAGTACTTC. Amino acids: CSVAGGVPTAKNIQYF. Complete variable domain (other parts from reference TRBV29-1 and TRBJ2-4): SAVISQKPSRDICQRGTSLTIQCQVDSQVTMMFWYRQQPGQSLTLIATANQGSEATYESGFVIDKFPISRPNLTFSTLTVSNMSPEDSSIYLCSVAGGVPTAKNIQYFGAGTRLSVL.

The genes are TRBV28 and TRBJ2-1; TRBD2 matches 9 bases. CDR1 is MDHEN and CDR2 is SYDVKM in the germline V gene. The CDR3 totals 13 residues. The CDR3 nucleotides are TGTGTCTGCGCTAGCGGGGCTAGTAATGAGCAGTTCTTC. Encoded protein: CVCASGASNEQFF.

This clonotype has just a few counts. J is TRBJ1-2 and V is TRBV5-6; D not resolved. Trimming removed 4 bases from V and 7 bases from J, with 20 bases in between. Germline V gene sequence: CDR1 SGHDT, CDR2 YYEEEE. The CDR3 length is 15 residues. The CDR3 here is CASSPLAADGVGYTF. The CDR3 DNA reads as TGTGCCAGCAGCCCGCTGGCTGCCGATGGTGTTGGCTACACCTTC.

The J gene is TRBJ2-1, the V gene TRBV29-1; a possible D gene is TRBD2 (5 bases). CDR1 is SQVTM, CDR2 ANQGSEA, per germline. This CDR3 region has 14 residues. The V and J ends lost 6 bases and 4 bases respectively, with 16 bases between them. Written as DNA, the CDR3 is TGCAGCGTCGGGGAGTTGAGGTCGTACAATGAGCAGTTCTTC. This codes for CSVGELRSYNEQFF.

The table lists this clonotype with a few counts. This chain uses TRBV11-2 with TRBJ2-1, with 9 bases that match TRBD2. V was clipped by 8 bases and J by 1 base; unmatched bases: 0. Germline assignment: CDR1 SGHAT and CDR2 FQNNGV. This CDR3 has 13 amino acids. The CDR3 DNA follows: TGTGCCAGCGGACTAGCGTCCTACAATGAGCAGTTCTTC. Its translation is CASGLASYNEQFF.

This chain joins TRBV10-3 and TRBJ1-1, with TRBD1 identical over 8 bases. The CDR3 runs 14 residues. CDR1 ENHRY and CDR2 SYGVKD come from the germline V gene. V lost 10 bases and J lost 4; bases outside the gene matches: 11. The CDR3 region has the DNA TGTGCCACCGCCTTGGACAGGGTGGCCACTGAAGCTTTCTTT. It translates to CATALDRVATEAFF.

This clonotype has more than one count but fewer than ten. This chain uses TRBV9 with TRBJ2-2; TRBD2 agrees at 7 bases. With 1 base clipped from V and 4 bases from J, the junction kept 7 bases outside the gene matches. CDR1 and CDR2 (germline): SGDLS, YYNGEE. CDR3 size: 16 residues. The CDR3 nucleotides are TGTGCCAGCAGCGTATGGCCTCTAGCGGCCACCGGGGAGCTGTTTTTT. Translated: CASSVWPLAATGELFF.

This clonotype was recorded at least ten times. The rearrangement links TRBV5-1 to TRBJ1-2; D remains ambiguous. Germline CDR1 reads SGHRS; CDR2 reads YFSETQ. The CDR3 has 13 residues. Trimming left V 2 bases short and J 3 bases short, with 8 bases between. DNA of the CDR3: TGCGCCAGCAGCTTCGACACGCACTATGGCTACACCTTC. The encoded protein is CASSFDTHYGYTF.

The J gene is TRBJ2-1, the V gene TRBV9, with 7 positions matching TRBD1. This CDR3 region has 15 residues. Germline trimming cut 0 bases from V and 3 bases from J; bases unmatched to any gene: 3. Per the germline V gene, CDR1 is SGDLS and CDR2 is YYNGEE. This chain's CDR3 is CASSVGGTVYNEQFF. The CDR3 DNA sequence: TGTGCCAGCAGCGTAGGGGGGACAGTCTACAATGAGCAGTTCTTC.